The clone carrying this TCR beta chain was seen only once. This sample is drawn from a study of blood T cell repertoires in COVID-19. Study at large: In each case, the material was cDNA or gDNA derived from T cells, B-cell-depleted T cells, or PBMCs.

With 3 bases removed from V and 1 base from J, the gap between germline ends came to 7 bases. This CDR3 has 14 amino acids. Germline CDR1 is MDHEN and CDR2 is SYDVKM. Per the authors' pipeline: Amplification with reference gene primers provided the estimates of nucleated cell counts. Repertoires were generated with immunoSEQ multiplex PCR, while TCRdb's copy carries only in-frame clones and drops some. V and J calls and clone size are as listed in that table; D and trimming were resolved from the DNA. The data contain roughly 250,000 clones, 70% to 85% of them singletons. The sequence came from an elderly woman with acute or convalescent COVID-19. Sequencing input: peripheral blood. The chain is built from TRBV28 and TRBJ1-5, with D maybe TRBD1 (5 bases). For the CDR3, the DNA is TGTGCCAGCAGTTTGGGGGGAAGCAATCAGCCCCAGCATTTT. This encodes CASSLGGSNQPQHF.